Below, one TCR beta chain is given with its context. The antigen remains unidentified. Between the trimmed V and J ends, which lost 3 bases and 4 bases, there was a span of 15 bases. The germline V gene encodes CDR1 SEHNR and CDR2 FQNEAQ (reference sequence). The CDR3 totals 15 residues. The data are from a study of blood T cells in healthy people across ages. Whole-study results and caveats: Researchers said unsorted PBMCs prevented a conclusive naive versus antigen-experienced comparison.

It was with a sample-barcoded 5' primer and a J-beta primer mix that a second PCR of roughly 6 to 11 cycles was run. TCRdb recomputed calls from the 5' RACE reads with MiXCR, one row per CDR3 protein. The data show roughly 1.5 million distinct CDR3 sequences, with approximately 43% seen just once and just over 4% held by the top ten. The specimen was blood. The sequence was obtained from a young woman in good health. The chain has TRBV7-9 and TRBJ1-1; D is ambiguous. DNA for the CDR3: TGTGCCAGCAGCTTTTGGAGAGGTACGGGCACTGAAGCTTTCTTT. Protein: CASSFWRGTGTEAFF.